This TCR beta chain was identified during a study of early T cells in non-severe SARS-CoV-2 infection. Study summary: Chains were not paired, and sequencing was done on bulk RNA from unsorted whole blood. Study-wide results and limits: VDJdb matching favored anti-spike CD8 responses, missing private and CD4 specificities.

Trimming removed 7 bases from V and 1 base from J, with 11 bases in between. This CDR3 is 14 amino acids long. Germline values: CDR1 MNHEY, CDR2 SVGAGI. On this clonotype itself: Its antigen is not known.

Tagging with unique molecular identifiers was applied to individual cDNA molecules. TCRdb redid the calling of the 5' RACE reads with MiXCR, one entry per CDR3 protein. The sample has over 60,000 distinct CDR3 sequences, around an eighth seen once. Source: whole blood, taken at baseline. This receptor was identified in an adult who was a healthcare worker with PCR-confirmed SARS-CoV-2 infection or an uninfected control (not recorded which). V is TRBV6-5 and J is TRBJ2-1, with D possibly TRBD2 on 5 matching bases. The CDR3 DNA reads TGTGCCAGCACCCATCGGGGATCCTACAATGAGCAGTTCTTC. This gives the protein CASTHRGSYNEQFF.